The 7 T cell receptor beta chains below come from one sample, sequenced in a study of blood T cell repertoires in COVID-19. Libraries were prepared by immunoSEQ multiplex PCR; TCRdb keeps only in-frame clonotypes and omits some of them. The data contain hundreds of thousands of clones, about 90% of them singletons. The sequencing input was PBMCs or T cells enriched from blood (not recorded which). The receptor source for this set is a man between 50 and 59 years old who had been exposed to COVID-19.

The chain links TRBV5-1 to TRBJ2-5; D perhaps matches TRBD1 (6 bases). Germline values: CDR1 SGHRS, CDR2 YFSETQ. Between the trimmed V and J ends, which lost 4 bases and 1 base, there was a span of 14 bases. This CDR3 is built from 15 residues. CDR3 sequence reads: CASSQERTAQETQYF. Here the CDR3 DNA reads TGCGCCAGCAGCCAGGAGAGGACAGCCCAAGAGACCCAGTACTTC.

The gene calls are TRBV7-9 and TRBJ1-2; possible D gene TRBD1, 6 bases. V lost 2 bases and J 8 bases, leaving 21 bases between the germline ends. The CDR3 runs to 16 residues. CDR1 and CDR2 from the germline V gene are SEHNR and FQNEAQ (reference sequence). The CDR3 protein is CASSLPPGTTGGGYTF. CDR3 DNA sequence: TGTGCCAGCAGCTTACCACCCGGGACAACGGGCGGGGGCTACACCTTC.

This chain uses TRBV18 with TRBJ1-5; D is possibly TRBD1 (5 bases). Per germline, CDR1 KGHSH and CDR2 LQKENI. CDR3 length equals 15 residues. The V end lost 0 bases, the J end lost 7 bases, and 13 bases lay between the germline ends. CDR3 DNA sequence: TGTGCCAGCTCACCACCGGGAGGAAGGGGCCAGCCCCAGCATTTT. Translating it yields CASSPPGGRGQPQHF.

This chain uses TRBV18 with TRBJ1-4; a weak D match, TRBD1 (5 bases). V lost 5 bases, J lost 0 bases, and 10 bases lay in between. Germline-derived CDR1 and CDR2 are KGHSH and LQKENI. This CDR3 spans 15 amino acids. The DNA of the CDR3 is TGTGCCAGCTCATTTCAGGGTCCAACTAATGAAAAACTGTTTTTT. Protein: CASSFQGPTNEKLFF.

The sample holds a few counts of this clone. This sequence joins TRBV7-8 and TRBJ1-5, with 7 bases fitting TRBD1. Germline V gene sequence: CDR1 SGHVS, CDR2 FQNEAQ. V lost 1 base, J lost 4 bases, and 4 bases stayed unmatched. The CDR3 is made up of 15 amino acids. The CDR3: CASSLVGQPNQPQHF. The CDR3 DNA reads as TGTGCCAGCAGCTTAGTGGGACAGCCTAATCAGCCCCAGCATTTT.

This chain links TRBV7-8 with TRBJ2-5; TRBD1 might be the D (5 bases). Per the germline V gene, CDR1 is SGHVS and CDR2 is FQNEAQ. The CDR3 covers 15 residues. V lost 3 bases and J lost 6, with 17 bases in between. CDR3 coding DNA: TGTGCCAGCAGCTTCAGCTGGATACCAGGGAAGACCCAGTACTTC. Its translation: CASSFSWIPGKTQYF.

The gene calls are TRBV2 and TRBJ1-6; TRBD1 might be the D (6 bases). V was shortened by 5 bases and J by 10 bases, with 18 bases between the two germline ends. The germline V gene has CDR1 SNHLY and CDR2 FYNNEI. The CDR3 consists of 15 residues. CDR3 in amino acids: CASSTLQGLLSPLHF. Written as DNA, the CDR3 is TGTGCCAGCAGTACTTTACAGGGTTTATTGTCACCCCTCCACTTT.